The 18 T cell receptor beta chains listed next were all sequenced from one sample in a study of persistence of HIV-infected CD4 T cells. Sequencing used immunoSEQ version 4 in survey mode. This table comes from immunoSEQ multiplex PCR, and its TCRdb copy is limited to in-frame clones, with some not included. Found here are 46,000 or so clones, about 80% of them singletons; the top ten hold less than 3%. Stimulation used 9 to 10 ug/mL lysate from CMV-infected fibroblasts. Memory cells lacking CD40L and CD69 with high CD45RO were sorted. Antigens for these TCRs are unknown. The sequencing used CD4+ T cells sorted from PBMCs after 18-hour stimulation, collected from a patient who received antiretroviral therapy. All receptors come from an adult man with HIV who was CMV-seropositive.

The chain couples TRBV19 to TRBJ2-1; D is unresolved. Germline V CDR1 and CDR2: LNHDA, SQIVND (reference sequence). Trimming removed 3 bases at V and 8 bases at J, with 14 bases between. The CDR3 runs 14 residues. CDR3 bases: TGTGCCAGTAGTATTGACTCCCCCAAGCATGAGCAGTTCTTC. This translates into CASSIDSPKHEQFF.

The genes are TRBV5-6 and TRBJ2-2; no reliable D call. Per the germline V gene, CDR1 is SGHDT and CDR2 is YYEEEE. The CDR3 spans 15 residues. The V and J ends lost 0 bases and 5 bases respectively, with 11 bases between them. The CDR3 protein is CASSLDVSTTGELFF. The CDR3 DNA reads TGTGCCAGCAGCTTGGATGTCAGTACGACCGGGGAGCTGTTTTTT.

This clone turned up a few times. V is TRBV27 and J is TRBJ1-1, with D hard to call. The CDR3 is 13 amino acids. V was shortened by 6 bases and J by 0 bases, with 8 bases between the two germline ends. From germline, CDR1 is MNHEY and CDR2 SMNVEV (reference sequence). The CDR3, as DNA: TGTGCCAGCAGGACCCTCATGAACACTGAAGCTTTCTTT. As protein: CASRTLMNTEAFF.

This chain links TRBV7-2 with TRBJ1-3; no clear D gene. Germline values: CDR1 SGHTA, CDR2 FQGNSA. The CDR3 spans 15 residues. Trimming cost V 3 bases and J 3 bases, with 12 bases left between them. CDR3 nucleotides: TGTGCCAGCAGCTTCCGAGACGGCTTTGGAAACACCATATATTTT. Residues: CASSFRDGFGNTIYF.

This chain links TRBV5-1 with TRBJ1-2; D uncertain. The ends were cut back, 5 bases at V and 4 bases at J, with 18 bases in the middle. The germline CDR1 and CDR2 sequences are SGHRS and YFSETQ. This CDR3 region has 15 residues. This chain's CDR3 is CASRLDTGRSYGYTF. The CDR3 coding sequence is TGCGCCAGCAGGCTTGACACTGGGAGAAGCTATGGCTACACCTTC.

This sequence joins TRBV2 and TRBJ1-1; D is unclear. Germline V gives CDR1 SNHLY, CDR2 FYNNEI. CDR3 size: 14 residues. V lost 4 bases and J 2 bases, leaving 11 bases between the germline ends. The CDR3 DNA is TGTGCCAGCAGTGCTGAGACACTAAACACTGAAGCTTTCTTT. Amino acids: CASSAETLNTEAFF.

The sample holds one count of this clone. The V gene is TRBV5-6, the J gene TRBJ1-6; D is undetermined. Trimming stripped 1 base from V and 0 bases from J, with 11 bases between. CDR3 length: 17 amino acids. Germline values: CDR1 SGHDT, CDR2 YYEEEE. The CDR3 DNA sequence: TGTGCCAGCAGCTTGAATTCCGTTAGCTCCTATAATTCACCCCTCCACTTT. This sequence encodes CASSLNSVSSYNSPLHF.

Here the CDR3 DNA reads TGTGCCAGCAGCGTAGATATCGGGGTCTCTGGAAACACCATATATTTT. Translating it yields CASSVDIGVSGNTIYF. The chain couples TRBV9 to TRBJ1-3; no clear D gene. The CDR3 extends over 16 amino acids. V was shortened by 0 bases and J by 0 bases, with 10 bases between the two germline ends. In germline, CDR1 is SGDLS, CDR2 YYNGEE.

The chain couples TRBV19 to TRBJ2-7; D remains ambiguous. The CDR3 spans 13 residues. The ends were cut back, 6 bases at V and 1 base at J, with 10 bases in the middle. The germline CDR1 and CDR2 sequences are LNHDA and SQIVND (reference sequence). CDR3 bases: TGTGCCAGTAGAGTCGGCGGATCCTACGAGCAGTACTTC. Translated, it gives CASRVGGSYEQYF.

This clone was detected a few times. For the CDR3, the DNA is TGTGCCAGCAGCTTGGGATGGGGGACAGGGAACTCACCCCTCCACTTT. The encoded protein is CASSLGWGTGNSPLHF. This rearrangement joins TRBV5-5 to TRBJ1-6, with 9 bases aligning to TRBD1. The CDR3 length is 16 residues. V lost 0 bases and J lost 10; bases outside the gene matches: 8. CDR1 is SGHKS, CDR2 YYEKEE, per germline (reference sequence). The full variable domain, completed using reference TRBV5-5 and TRBJ1-6, is DAGVTQSPTHLIKTRGQQVTLRCSPISGHKSVSWYQQVLGQGPQFIFQYYEKEERGRGNFPDRFSARQFPNYSSELNVNALLLGDSALYLCASSLGWGTGNSPLHFGNGTRLTVT.

The chain recombines TRBV25-1 with TRBJ1-2, with 7 bases that match TRBD1. CDR3 length: 14 amino acids. Germline assignment: CDR1 MGHDK and CDR2 SYGVNS. V was pared by 5 bases and J by 2 bases, with 5 bases of the junction left unmatched. The DNA for the CDR3 is TGTGCCAGCAGTAGGACAGGACTAAACTATGGCTACACCTTC. Its protein is CASSRTGLNYGYTF.

This chain joins TRBV6-5 and TRBJ2-1, with 7 bases matching TRBD1. Germline values: CDR1 MNHEY, CDR2 SVGAGI. J lost 1 base, V lost 8 bases, and 5 bases had no gene match. The length of the CDR3 is 14 residues. CDR3 residues: CASPRTGSYNEQFF. The DNA of the CDR3 is TGTGCCAGCCCCCGGACAGGTTCCTACAATGAGCAGTTCTTC.

The chain is built from TRBV27 and TRBJ1-2; the D is unclear. Trimming left V 0 bases short and J 4 bases short, with 12 bases between. CDR1 MNHEY and CDR2 SMNVEV come from the germline V gene (reference sequence). This CDR3 has 15 residues. The DNA for the CDR3 is TGTGCCAGCAGTTTATCAGGGCAGCCGTTCTATGGCTACACCTTC. Its protein is CASSLSGQPFYGYTF.

The V gene is TRBV11-3, the J gene TRBJ2-1, with D perhaps TRBD2 (5 bases). Germline assignment: CDR1 SGHNT and CDR2 YENEEA. V lost 4 bases to trimming and J lost 6 bases, with 7 bases between them. The CDR3 totals 12 residues. CDR3: CASSSGGNEQFF. CDR3 nucleotides: TGTGCCAGCAGCTCCGGAGGCAATGAGCAGTTCTTC.

The chain employs TRBV15 and TRBJ1-2; 7 nucleotides align to TRBD1. Germline V gene data show CDR1 as LNHNV and CDR2 as YYDKDF (reference sequence). V was clipped by 4 bases and J by 2 bases; unmatched bases: 1. The CDR3 length is 13 residues. The chain's CDR3 is CATSIQGNYGYTF. In DNA form, the CDR3 reads TGTGCCACCAGCATACAGGGGAACTATGGCTACACCTTC.

The chain links TRBV28 to TRBJ1-5; no definite D call. The CDR3 sequence is 14 residues long. The V gene's germline CDR1 is MDHEN and CDR2 SYDVKM. V lost 6 bases to trimming and J lost 7 bases, with 16 bases between them. This chain's CDR3 is CASRTGPRGQPQHF. CDR3 DNA: TGTGCCAGCAGGACCGGGCCAAGAGGACAGCCCCAGCATTTT.

This rearrangement joins TRBV5-4 to TRBJ2-7; D call uncertain. The ends were cut back, 5 bases at V and 0 bases at J, with 15 bases in the middle. The length of the CDR3 is 15 residues. CDR1 is SGHNT, CDR2 YYREEE, per germline (reference sequence). CDR3 DNA sequence: TGTGCCAGCAGTCCGCCCCCTTTCAGCTCCTACGAGCAGTACTTC. This encodes CASSPPPFSSYEQYF.

The chain couples TRBV30 to TRBJ1-4, with unresolved D. This CDR3 spans 14 amino acids. The germline V gene encodes CDR1 GTSNPN and CDR2 SVGIG (reference sequence). V was trimmed by 1 base and J by 0 bases, leaving 6 bases between them. CDR3 amino acids: CAWSGAATNEKLFF. In DNA, the CDR3 is TGTGCCTGGAGTGGGGCGGCAACTAATGAAAAACTGTTTTTT.